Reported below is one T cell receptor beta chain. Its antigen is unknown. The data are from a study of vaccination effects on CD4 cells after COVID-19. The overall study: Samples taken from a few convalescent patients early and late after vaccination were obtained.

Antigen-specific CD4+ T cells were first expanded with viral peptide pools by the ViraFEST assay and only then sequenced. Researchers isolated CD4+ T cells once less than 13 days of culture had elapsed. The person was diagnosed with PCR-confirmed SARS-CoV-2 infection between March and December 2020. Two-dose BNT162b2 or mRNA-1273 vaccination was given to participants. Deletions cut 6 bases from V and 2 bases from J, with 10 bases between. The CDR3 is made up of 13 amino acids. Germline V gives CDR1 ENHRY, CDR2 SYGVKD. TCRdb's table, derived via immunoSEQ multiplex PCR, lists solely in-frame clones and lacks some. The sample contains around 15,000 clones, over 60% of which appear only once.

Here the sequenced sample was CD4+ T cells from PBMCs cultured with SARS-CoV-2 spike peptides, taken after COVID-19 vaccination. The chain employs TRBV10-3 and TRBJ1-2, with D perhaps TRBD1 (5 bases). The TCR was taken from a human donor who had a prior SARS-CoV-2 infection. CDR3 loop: CAISPGPNYGYTF. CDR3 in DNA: TGTGCCATCAGCCCGGGACCGAACTATGGCTACACCTTC.